This TCR beta chain was captured in a study of T cells after yellow fever vaccination (dated by TCRdb to between 2018 and 2021). Background on the whole study: Libraries from fractions with low cell numbers were prepared with the SMART-Seq v4 Ultra Low Input RNA kit. The cohort comprised two healthy male donors, one aged 18 to 29 and one aged 30 to 40 years. Blood samples were taken at several timepoints before and after primary and secondary immunization, and bulk PBMC replicates and cell subsets were isolated. Bulk TCR alpha and beta repertoires were sequenced longitudinally to track T-cell clones before and after primary and booster YFV17D yellow fever vaccination.

The CDR3 adds up to 14 amino acids, both ends counted. Left in the record is the CDR3 DNA by itself, 42 bases read in frame from the first base. V ends up 4 bases short and J 6 bases short, with an unmatched junction base count of 6. CDR1 and CDR2 (MGHDK, SYGVNS) derive from the germline V gene. TCR cDNA was synthesized by 5'RACE template switching, which introduced a universal primer site and unique molecular identifiers. cDNA synthesis was primed from both the TCR alpha and TCR beta constant segments. Library amplification involved two PCR steps, and the second step added sample barcodes and sequencing adapters. Sequencing of the libraries was done on either Illumina HiSeq 2500 (2x100 bp) or NovaSeq (2x150 bp). The authors' pipeline ran thus. MIGEC handled demultiplexing of reads and collapsing into UMI consensus sequences, while MiXCR performed V(D)J alignment. Vaccine-responding clonotypes were identified with edgeR using replicate PBMC samples, with FDR below 0.01 and a log2 fold change above 5 up to day 15 being required. Bulk clonotypes were assigned CD4 or CD8 identity according to which sequenced CD4 or CD8 repertoire held them at higher abundance. Clones were called with MiXCR by TCRdb after fastp trimmed the public reads at Q25, and only in-frame beta chains were retained. Identical CDR3 proteins give one entry, which carries the most common genes and DNA. The V and J calls follow TCRdb's processing rather than the paper's. This sample comprises 300,000 to 450,000 distinct CDR3 sequences, roughly 8.4% of them detected only once. The ten top clones hold around 17% of the sample.

On this clonotype itself: There is no known antigen for this receptor. This may come from a read error, since a much larger clone is one base off. The conserved final phenylalanine or tryptophan is absent from the CDR3, which likely points to a read error.

Study-wide conclusions, independent of this receptor: Most clones expanded after primary vaccination (around 96% of CD4 and approximately 86% of CD8) were re-detected after the booster, suggesting that broad memory maintenance occurred. Because only two donors were included in the study, the extent to which the findings can be generalized is limited. Computational filtering was needed because FACS-sorted repertoires could contain abundant contaminating clonotypes from the bulk population. Compared with the primary T-cell response, the secondary T-cell response was faster but weaker, reaching its peak on day 5 rather than on day 15. A small fraction of clonotypes showed up in both the CD4 and CD8 compartments, probably as a result of convergent recombination.

The treatment or condition label corresponds to: live attenuated yellow fever vaccine strain. At every blood-draw timepoint, two biological replicates of bulk PBMCs were collected. PBMCs were isolated from peripheral blood using a standard Ficoll-Paque protocol. TriZol was used to extract RNA from bulk PBMCs, from CD4 and CD8 fractions, and from dextramer-positive and dextramer-negative fractions. Recombination joined TRBV25-1 with TRBJ2-3; TRBD1 matches 8 bases in the middle. The TCR comes from a man aged 18-30 years who received the YFV17D yellow fever vaccine. Sequenced here: PBMCs, sampled about 41 days after the first yellow fever vaccination. In nucleotide form, the sequence is TGTGCCAGCAGTGGATACAGGGGGATGGATACGCAGTATTCT. It is translated as CASSGYRGMDTQYS.